A single sample gave rise to the 8 T cell receptor beta chains below, sequenced in a study of cytomegalovirus exposure and HLA in healthy donors. It was with 60 Vbeta and 13 Jbeta primers that the PCR ran. Profiling relied on immunoSEQ multiplex PCR, and the TCRdb table lists in-frame clones only, not all of them. The sample contains around 140,000 clones, 87% of which appear only once. Material: PBMCs. The receptors derive from a young woman in good health and CMV-seronegative.

The rearrangement links TRBV6-5 to TRBJ2-7; 9 bases are a match to TRBD2. Trimming at V came to 4 bases and at J to 0 bases, leaving 4 bases not matched to a gene. The length of the CDR3 is 15 residues. CDR1 and CDR2 (germline): MNHEY, SVGAGI. The CDR3 coding sequence is TGTGCCAGCAGTTCACCAGCGGGAGGCTCCTACGAGCAGTACTTC. As protein: CASSSPAGGSYEQYF.

V gene TRBV14 combines with J gene TRBJ1-2; D perhaps matches TRBD1 (6 bases). CDR3 length: 14 residues. V was pared by 1 base and J by 7 bases, with 13 bases between. CDR1 and CDR2 (germline): SGHDN, FVKESK. The CDR3 DNA reads as TGTGCCAGCAGCCAAGCTACAGGGATGGGTGGCTACACCTTC. Its translation is CASSQATGMGGYTF.

This clone was observed once. The rearrangement joins TRBV11-2 to TRBJ2-3; D possibly corresponds to TRBD2 (6 bases). CDR3 length: 15 amino acids. V lost 2 bases and J lost 6, with 15 bases in between. Germline assignment: CDR1 SGHAT and CDR2 FQNNGV. The CDR3 sequence: CASSLSTGTFDTQYF. The CDR3 coding sequence is TGTGCCAGCAGCTTATCAACCGGGACTTTCGATACGCAGTATTTT.

The J gene is TRBJ2-5, the V gene TRBV7-8; weak D call: TRBD1 (5 bases). The V end lost 1 base, the J end lost 2 bases, and 8 bases lay between the germline ends. This CDR3 is 14 amino acids long. Germline V gives CDR1 SGHVS, CDR2 FQNEAQ. In nucleotides, the CDR3 is TGTGCCAGCAGCTTAGGGACAACTCAAGAGACCCAGTACTTC. Protein: CASSLGTTQETQYF. The full variable domain, in which reference TRBV7-8 and TRBJ2-5 provide the parts outside the CDR3, is GAGVSQSPRYKVAKRGQDVALRCDPISGHVSLFWYQQALGQGPEFLTYFQNEAQLDKSGLPSDRFFAERPEGSVSTLKIQRTQQEDSAVYLCASSLGTTQETQYFGPGTRLLVL.

The chain combines TRBV7-8 with TRBJ2-7, with 9 bases that match TRBD1. Germline CDR1 reads SGHVS; CDR2 reads FQNEAQ. This CDR3 contains 15 residues. V dropped 5 bases and J dropped 7; count of bases not matched to a gene: 12. The CDR3 is CASSPRGTGTREQYF. DNA of the CDR3: TGTGCCAGCAGCCCGCGAGGGACAGGGACGAGGGAGCAGTACTTC.

The V and J genes are TRBV28 and TRBJ1-5; TRBD1 matches at 8 bases. The junction had 4 bases not matched to a gene; V was cut back by 6 bases and J by 9 bases. This CDR3 comprises 12 residues. Looked up from germline, CDR1 is MDHEN and CDR2 is SYDVKM. CDR3 coding DNA: TGTGCCAGCAGGGGACAGGTCAGGCCCCAGCATTTT. It encodes CASRGQVRPQHF. Using reference TRBV28 and TRBJ1-5 for the parts outside the CDR3, the full variable domain is DVKVTQSSRYLVKRTGEKVFLECVQDMDHENMFWYRQDPGLGLRLIYFSYDVKMKEKGDIPEGYSVSREKKERFSLILESASTNQTSMYLCASRGQVRPQHFGDGTRLSIL.

The chain links TRBV19 to TRBJ2-1; D possibly corresponds to TRBD2 (6 bases). Germline V gene sequence: CDR1 LNHDA, CDR2 SQIVND (reference sequence). The V gene lost 2 bases and the J gene lost 2 bases, with 10 bases spanning the gap. The CDR3 loop spans 15 amino acids. CDR3 coding DNA: TGTGCCAGTAGTATATCCGGGAGCCCCTACAATGAGCAGTTCTTC. Its translation: CASSISGSPYNEQFF.

On this clone: The junction departs from the called germline gene at one end, perhaps through a read error. J is TRBJ2-1 and V is TRBV4-3; 11 nucleotides align to TRBD2. The CDR3 is 16 residues long. The germline gives CDR1 LGHNA, CDR2 YSLEER. The CDR3 sequence: CASSQLAGGSYNEQLF. The DNA for the CDR3 is TGCGCCAGCAGCCAACTAGCGGGAGGCTCCTACAATGAGCAGCTCTTC.